These T cell receptor beta chains were read from a single sample in a study of T cell repertoires in cytomegalovirus infection. MiXCR was run by TCRdb on the reads, yielding one entry per CDR3 protein. This repertoire shows more than 250,000 distinct CDR3 sequences, about 13% found once; its top ten account for about 8.7%. Sequenced sample: PBMCs. The receptor source for this set is a human donor in good health (CMV status not recorded). Some clones in this sample may be carry-over from other donors' samples. Each CDR3 is given with its conserved first and last residue. Fields, in order: J gene, V gene, D gene, clone size, CDR3 protein, CDR3 DNA. A D gene is named only where the DNA matches it firmly. Size is omitted from some rows. Given values are once, few, many or a class for expanded clones.

>TRBJ2-2|TRBV7-6|-|many
CASSLARKDSNTGELFF
TGTGCCAGCAGCTTAGCGCGGAAGGACTCGAACACCGGGGAGCTGTTTTTT
>TRBJ2-5|TRBV12-3/TRBV12-4|-|-
CASSPGIIQETQYF
TGTGCCAGCAGCCCCGGCATCATCCAAGAGACCCAGTACTTC
>TRBJ2-1|TRBV6-5|TRBD1|many
CASSRLDRGLYNEQFF
TGTGCCAGCAGTCGGCTCGACAGGGGCTTATACAATGAGCAGTTCTTC
>TRBJ2-3|TRBV6-4|-|many
CASSDVGAADTQYF
TGTGCCAGCAGTGACGTGGGAGCGGCAGATACGCAGTATTTT
>TRBJ1-1|TRBV7-6|TRBD1|many
CASSTRDRNTEAFF
TGTGCCAGCAGCACCAGGGACAGAAACACTGAAGCTTTCTTT
>TRBJ2-2|TRBV28|-|many
CASSYGTGELFF
TGTGCCAGCAGTTACGGTACCGGGGAGCTGTTTTTT
>TRBJ2-5|TRBV7-8|TRBD1|many
CASSLAGQGGQETQYF
TGTGCCAGCAGCTTAGCCGGACAGGGAGGTCAAGAGACCCAGTACTTC
>TRBJ1-1|TRBV27|-|many
CASTDSGRNTEAFF
TGTGCCAGCACCGATTCGGGCCGTAATACTGAAGCTTTCTTT
>TRBJ1-5|TRBV12-3/TRBV12-4|-|-
CASSLRPDYSNQPQHF
TGTGCCAGCAGTTTACGTCCGGATTATAGCAATCAGCCCCAGCATTTT
>TRBJ2-2|TRBV7-8|-|-
CASSLQDRTGELFF
TGTGCCAGCAGCTTACAGGACCGCACCGGGGAGCTGTTTTTT
>TRBJ1-5|TRBV19|-|many
CASRVGANSNQPQHF
TGTGCCAGTAGGGTGGGTGCAAATAGCAATCAGCCCCAGCATTTT
>TRBJ2-1|TRBV6-2/TRBV6-3|-|-
CATLGLGTNEQFF
TGTGCCACCTTGGGCTTGGGCACAAATGAGCAGTTCTTC
>TRBJ1-1|TRBV7-2|-|many
CASSLGPGRAFF
TGTGCCAGCAGCTTAGGGCCGGGGCGAGCTTTCTTT
>TRBJ1-1|TRBV14|-|few
CASSQENVRYTEAFF
TGTGCCAGCAGCCAAGAGAACGTGAGGTACACTGAAGCTTTCTTT
>TRBJ1-2|TRBV13|TRBD1|-
CASSPESGGGNGYTF
TGTGCCAGCAGCCCGGAGTCAGGGGGCGGGAATGGCTACACCTTC
>TRBJ2-2|TRBV28|-|many
CASSPTAPRTGELFF
TGTGCCAGCAGCCCAACAGCCCCCCGGACCGGGGAGCTGTTTTTT
>TRBJ1-3|TRBV7-6|TRBD1|many
CASSLEVDRSQGNTIYF
TGTGCCAGCAGCTTAGAAGTGGACAGGAGTCAAGGAAACACCATATATTTT
>TRBJ1-4|TRBV29-1|-|few
CSVQQGFKLFF
TGCAGCGTTCAACAGGGCTTTAAACTGTTTTTT
>TRBJ1-2|TRBV7-2|-|many
CASSLDSPYGYTF
TGTGCCAGCAGCCTGGACAGCCCCTATGGCTACACCTTC
>TRBJ2-6|TRBV25-1|-|few
CASSPRWESLSGANVLTF
TGTGCCAGCAGTCCAAGGTGGGAGTCACTATCTGGGGCCAACGTCCTGACTTTC
>TRBJ2-3|TRBV7-2|-|many
CASSLGATDTQYF
TGTGCCAGCAGCTTAGGAGCAACAGATACGCAGTATTTT
>TRBJ2-7|TRBV5-4|TRBD1|-
CASSLGDSGGRGQYF
TGTGCCAGCAGCTTGGGGGACAGTGGTGGACGAGGGCAGTACTTC
>TRBJ2-5|TRBV2|TRBD1|-
CASSEVTGQGETQYF
TGTGCCAGCAGTGAGGTGACGGGACAGGGAGAGACCCAGTACTTC
>TRBJ2-2|TRBV4-2|TRBD1|many
CASSQTRDRDGELFF
TGTGCCAGCAGCCAAACCCGGGACAGGGACGGGGAGCTGTTTTTT
>TRBJ2-5|TRBV5-1|-|many
CASSNGGRQAETQYF
TGCGCCAGCAGCAATGGGGGGAGGCAGGCGGAGACCCAGTACTTC
>TRBJ2-4|TRBV28|-|many
CASNPVAKNIQYF
TGTGCCAGCAACCCGGTAGCCAAAAACATTCAGTACTTC
>TRBJ2-2|TRBV11-3|-|many
CASSWTTGELFF
TGTGCCAGCAGTTGGACCACCGGGGAGCTGTTTTTT
>TRBJ1-5|TRBV6-5|TRBD1|-
CASRRQGASNQPQHF
TGTGCCAGCAGACGACAGGGGGCAAGCAATCAGCCCCAGCATTTT
>TRBJ1-1|TRBV28|-|many
CASKRATEAFF
TGTGCCAGCAAGAGGGCCACTGAAGCTTTCTTT
>TRBJ1-2|TRBV29-1|TRBD1|-
CSSGQGISYTF
TGCAGCTCGGGACAGGGAATTAGCTACACCTTC
>TRBJ2-7|TRBV6-2/TRBV6-3|-|few
CASSYEENSNYEQYF
TGTGCCAGCAGTTATGAGGAAAATTCCAACTACGAGCAGTACTTC
>TRBJ1-1|TRBV29-1|-|-
CSVDRVGEAFF
TGCAGCGTTGACAGGGTCGGGGAAGCTTTCTTT
>TRBJ2-7|TRBV19|TRBD1|many
CASSDRGHPYEQYF
TGTGCCAGTAGTGACAGGGGCCACCCCTACGAGCAGTACTTC
>TRBJ1-5|TRBV7-9|-|many
CASSPRGGGNQPQHF
TGTGCCAGCAGTCCTAGGGGAGGGGGCAATCAGCCCCAGCATTTT
>TRBJ1-1|TRBV7-9|TRBD1|many
CASSGRGGDTEAFF
TGTGCCAGCAGCGGCAGGGGGGGGGACACTGAAGCTTTCTTT
>TRBJ2-6|TRBV10-3|-|few
CAISERGFSGANVLTF
TGTGCCATCAGTGAGAGGGGCTTCTCTGGGGCCAACGTCCTGACTTTC
>TRBJ2-3|TRBV5-1|TRBD2|many
CASSSGLGHTDTQYF
TGCGCCAGCAGCTCCGGACTAGGCCACACAGATACGCAGTATTTT
>TRBJ2-7|TRBV5-1|-|-
CASSLATKSSYEQYF
TGCGCCAGCAGCTTGGCCACAAAGAGCTCCTACGAGCAGTACTTC
>TRBJ2-7|TRBV2|TRBD1|-
CASSPYPPGQGREQYF
TGTGCCAGCAGCCCCTACCCCCCGGGACAGGGACGCGAGCAGTACTTC
>TRBJ1-2|TRBV19|TRBD1|-
CASSRRQGADGYTF
TGTGCCAGTAGTAGACGACAGGGTGCGGATGGCTACACCTTC